Given below is one TCR beta chain in context. The data originate from a study of vaccination and CD4 T cells after COVID-19. This CDR3 has 15 amino acids. Germline assignment: CDR1 DFQATT and CDR2 SNEGSKA (reference sequence). V dropped 2 bases and J dropped 4; count of bases not matched to a gene: 10. TCRdb reprocessed the PCR reads with MiXCR, giving one entry per CDR3 protein. The data hold about 15,000 distinct CDR3 sequences, with 66% observed a single time. The clonotype originates from a human donor who had recovered from COVID-19. This specimen was CD4+ T cells from blood, taken after SARS-CoV-2 vaccination. The genes are TRBV20-1 and TRBJ2-5, with 7 bases that match TRBD2. The CDR3 loop is CSARWWGAGAETQYF. CDR3 nucleotides: TGCAGTGCTAGATGGTGGGGCGCGGGAGCAGAGACCCAGTACTTC.